The rows below give T cell receptor beta chains drawn from one sample of a study of human thymus T cells. Method: immunoSEQ multiplex PCR; TCRdb's copy keeps in-frame clones and lacks some. The sample shows around 130,000 clones, 90% to 95% of them seen only once. The specimen sequenced was thymus tissue. The receptors were gathered from a boy under three years old with a congenital heart defect but otherwise immunologically healthy. Each CDR3 is given with its conserved first and last residue. D genes are given only for firm matches. Rows give clone size only sometimes, using once, few, many, or a class for an expanded clone.

TRBV7-9	TRBJ1-1	NA	NA	CASSGSSGHPNTEAFF	TGTGCCAGCAGCGGTTCTAGCGGACACCCTAACACTGAAGCTTTCTTT
TRBV18	TRBJ2-5	TRBD2	NA	CASSPEAAGGNLETQYF	TGTGCCAGCTCACCAGAGGCAGCGGGGGGTAATCTAGAGACCCAGTACTTC
TRBV2	TRBJ1-3	NA	NA	CASSGRSSGNTIYF	TGTGCCAGCAGTGGTCGATCCTCTGGAAACACCATATATTTT
TRBV29-1	TRBJ2-1	NA	NA	CSASPGQIDNEQFF	TGCAGCGCTAGTCCGGGACAAATCGACAATGAGCAGTTCTTC
TRBV4-3	TRBJ1-2	NA	NA	CASSQVGAGGYTF	TGCGCCAGCAGCCAAGTGGGGGCCGGGGGCTACACCTTC
TRBV6-6	TRBJ1-1	NA	NA	CASSYEKNTEAFF	TGTGCCAGCAGTTACGAGAAGAACACTGAAGCTTTCTTT
TRBV6-6	TRBJ1-5	TRBD1	NA	CASSYFRTGGGQPQHF	TGTGCCAGCAGTTACTTCAGGACAGGGGGCGGTCAGCCCCAGCATTTT
TRBV4-2	TRBJ1-4	NA	NA	CASSQDPPRNEKLFF	TGTGCCAGCAGCCAAGATCCTCCCCGTAATGAAAAACTGTTTTTT
TRBV5-1	TRBJ2-1	TRBD2	NA	CASSETQGAGGDNEQFF	TGCGCCAGCAGCGAGACACAGGGTGCGGGGGGCGACAATGAGCAGTTCTTC
TRBV28	TRBJ2-1	TRBD1	NA	CASSFRDREENEQFF	TGTGCCAGCAGTTTTAGGGACAGGGAGGAGAATGAGCAGTTCTTC
TRBV6-5	TRBJ1-2	TRBD1	NA	CASSHDGTAYGYTF	TGTGCCAGCAGTCACGACGGGACAGCCTATGGCTACACCTTC
TRBV6-1	TRBJ2-1	NA	NA	CASNPGGWRYEQFF	TGTGCCAGCAACCCCGGGGGCTGGAGGTATGAGCAGTTCTTC
TRBV9	TRBJ2-3	TRBD2	NA	CASSVPSSGTSGGVSTDTQYF	TGTGCCAGCAGCGTACCCTCCTCCGGGACTAGCGGGGGGGTTAGCACAGATACGCAGTATTTT
TRBV7-2	TRBJ2-7	NA	NA	CASSLADSSYEQYF	TGTGCCAGCAGCTTAGCGGACAGCTCCTACGAGCAGTACTTC
TRBV29-1	TRBJ1-3	NA	NA	CSVDIGGYGNTIYF	TGCAGCGTTGACATCGGGGGCTACGGAAACACCATATATTTT
TRBV21-1	TRBJ2-7	NA	once	CASSKARGVGEDEQYF	TGTGCCAGCAGCAAAGCGCGGGGGGTTGGCGAGGACGAGCAGTACTTC
TRBV5-4	TRBJ1-1	NA	NA	CASSLAGVDTEAFF	TGTGCCAGCAGCTTGGCAGGGGTCGACACTGAAGCTTTCTTT
TRBV6-5	TRBJ2-7	NA	once	CASSPHARGSHEQYF	TGTGCCAGCAGTCCCCATGCGAGGGGATCGCACGAGCAGTACTTC
TRBV5-1	TRBJ2-1	NA	NA	CASSLENRASYNEQFF	TGCGCCAGCAGCTTGGAAAACAGGGCGTCATACAATGAGCAGTTCTTC
TRBV5-1	TRBJ1-6	TRBD1	NA	CASSLEGGRFHNSPLHF	TGCGCCAGCAGCTTAGAAGGGGGCCGTTTCCATAATTCACCCCTCCACTTT
TRBV7-9	TRBJ1-2	NA	NA	CASSLTRRGSYGYTF	TGTGCCAGCAGCTTGACCCGTAGAGGGTCCTATGGCTACACCTTC
TRBV27	TRBJ2-3	NA	NA	CASSFTPHLSTDTQYF	TGTGCCAGCAGTTTCACCCCTCATCTAAGCACAGATACGCAGTATTTT
TRBV15	TRBJ2-4	NA	NA	CATSSGTGKNIQYF	TGTGCCACCAGCAGCGGGACTGGCAAAAACATTCAGTACTTC
TRBV6-5	TRBJ2-3	NA	NA	CASSVLLPDTQYF	TGTGCCAGCAGTGTTCTTTTACCCGATACGCAGTATTTT
TRBV7-9	TRBJ1-4	TRBD1	NA	CASSSQLQGAVATNEKLFF	TGTGCCAGCAGCTCTCAGCTCCAGGGGGCGGTGGCAACTAATGAAAAACTGTTTTTT
TRBV5-4	TRBJ1-1	NA	NA	CASRDPHLGKAFF	TGTGCCAGCAGAGATCCCCATCTGGGGAAAGCTTTCTTT
TRBV12-2	TRBJ2-7	NA	NA	CASRLVTGCTSGAMGQYF	TGTGCAAGTCGCTTAGTAACCGGCTGTACTAGCGGGGCGATGGGGCAGTACTTC
TRBV6-1	TRBJ1-1	TRBD1	NA	CASSEAPPGQAIGRCTEAFF	TGTGCCAGCAGTGAAGCTCCTCCGGGACAGGCGATCGGGAGATGCACTGAAGCTTTCTTT
TRBV6-5	TRBJ2-3	NA	NA	CAIWVPSTDTQYF	TGTGCTATCTGGGTTCCCAGCACAGATACGCAGTATTTT
TRBV6-1	TRBJ1-5	NA	NA	CASTSGQRCNQPQHF	TGTGCCAGCACCTCCGGGCAGAGATGCAATCAGCCCCAGCATTTT
TRBV5-1	TRBJ2-5	TRBD2	NA	CASSLLTSGQETQYF	TGCGCCAGCAGCTTGCTGACTAGCGGCCAAGAGACCCAGTACTTC
TRBV29-1	TRBJ2-1	TRBD2	NA	CSVLGGLSSYNEQFF	TGCAGCGTTCTCGGGGGGTTGAGCTCCTACAATGAGCAGTTCTTC
TRBV19	TRBJ1-2	NA	NA	CASSIDSVRRGYTF	TGTGCCAGTAGTATAGATTCGGTAAGACGAGGCTACACCTTC
TRBV28	TRBJ2-1	TRBD2	NA	CASSSSPRSGGNEQFF	TGTGCCAGCAGCTCATCCCCCCGCAGCGGGGGCAATGAGCAGTTCTTC
TRBV10-2	TRBJ2-1	NA	NA	CASISRTGGYNEQFF	TGCGCCAGCATCAGTCGGACTGGGGGCTACAATGAGCAGTTCTTC
TRBV19	TRBJ1-2	NA	NA	CASSIDVGYYGYTF	TGTGCCAGTAGTATAGATGTCGGGTACTATGGCTACACCTTC
TRBV2	TRBJ1-1	TRBD1	NA	CAKSGTVNTEAFF	TGTGCCAAATCCGGGACAGTCAACACTGAAGCTTTCTTT
TRBV28	TRBJ2-7	NA	once	CASSSPGSYSYEQYF	TGTGCCAGCAGTTCCCCCGGGTCATACTCCTACGAGCAGTACTTC
TRBV2	TRBJ2-7	TRBD1	NA	CASSEDRVSYEQYF	TGTGCCAGCAGTGAGGACAGGGTATCCTACGAGCAGTACTTC
TRBV27	TRBJ2-7	NA	NA	CASSPRTVPYEQYF	TGTGCCAGCAGTCCCCGGACAGTTCCCTACGAGCAGTACTTC
TRBV2	TRBJ2-7	TRBD1	NA	CASQQGWMYEQYF	TGTGCCAGCCAACAGGGGTGGATGTACGAGCAGTACTTC
TRBV28	TRBJ1-3	NA	NA	CASSLWLSGNTIYF	TGTGCCAGCAGTTTATGGCTCTCTGGAAACACCATATATTTT
TRBV5-1	TRBJ2-3	TRBD2	NA	CASSLEGLAGADTQYF	TGCGCCAGCAGCTTGGAGGGACTAGCAGGGGCAGATACGCAGTATTTT
TRBV6-5	TRBJ2-3	NA	once	CASSYSLVTYTQYF	TGTGCCAGCAGTTACTCACTAGTGACCTATACGCAGTATTTT
TRBV30	TRBJ1-2	NA	NA	CAWSVPAYRDTNYGYTF	TGTGCCTGGAGTGTACCCGCCTACCGGGACACCAACTATGGCTACACCTTC
TRBV5-6	TRBJ1-1	TRBD1	NA	CASSLRDSATVNTEAFF	TGTGCCAGCAGCCTTAGGGACAGTGCTACCGTGAACACTGAAGCTTTCTTT
TRBV21-1	TRBJ1-4	NA	NA	CASSKVTGALKLFF	TGTGCCAGCAGCAAAGTAACAGGGGCCTTAAAACTGTTTTTT
TRBV6-1	TRBJ2-2	TRBD2	few	CASSSPSGGAGELFF	TGTGCCAGCAGTTCACCTAGCGGGGGGGCCGGGGAGCTGTTTTTT
TRBV4-3	TRBJ1-3	NA	NA	CASSQGAGKNTIYF	TGCGCCAGCAGCCAAGGGGCAGGGAAAAACACCATATATTTT
TRBV28	TRBJ2-3	NA	NA	CASSLRGKVTDTQYF	TGTGCCAGCAGTTTAAGAGGGAAAGTGACAGATACGCAGTATTTT
TRBV7-2	TRBJ1-1	TRBD1	NA	CASSLARAGGADTEAFF	TGTGCCAGCAGCTTAGCGAGGGCAGGGGGCGCAGACACTGAAGCTTTCTTT
TRBV5-6	TRBJ2-6	NA	NA	CASSLVQGSSSGANVLTF	TGTGCCAGCAGCTTGGTCCAGGGATCTTCCTCTGGGGCCAACGTCCTGACTTTC
TRBV7-9	TRBJ2-1	NA	NA	CASSLVPGGVNEQFF	TGTGCCAGCAGCTTAGTTCCCGGGGGCGTCAATGAGCAGTTCTTC